This T cell receptor beta chain stems from a study of T cells in Graves' hyperthyroidism and ophthalmopathy. RNA transcripts yielded amplified TCR beta CDR3 regions. The primer set for the first-round RT-PCR of the TCR CDR3 was HTBI. A single record per CDR3 protein comes from TCRdb applying MiXCR to the multiplex PCR reads. The repertoire holds approximately 380,000 distinct CDR3 sequences, about 19% seen once, with roughly 3.5% in the top ten. Graves' hyperthyroidism was deemed stable absent ophthalmopathy progression within 18 months. V gave up 5 bases and J gave up 0 bases; unmatched junction bases: 8. This CDR3 is 16 amino acids long. CDR1 is SGHAT and CDR2 is FQNNGV in the germline V gene.

This TCR was recovered from a woman in her late teens or twenties with Graves' hyperthyroidism. The specimen sequenced was blood. The genes are TRBV11-2 and TRBJ1-1; 8 bases align to TRBD1. CDR3 in amino acids: CASSQNRGGMNTEAFF. The CDR3 DNA is TGTGCCAGCAGCCAAAACAGGGGGGGGATGAACACTGAAGCTTTCTTT.